This T cell receptor beta chain appears in the sequencing data of a study of spatial heterogeneity in lung cancer. TCRdb processed the 5' RACE reads anew with MiXCR; each CDR3 protein has one entry. The sample has approximately 56,000 distinct CDR3 sequences; 6% to 8.5% are singletons. V trimming: 1 base; J trimming: 3 bases; junction bases outside the gene matches: 2. Germline CDR1 reads DFQATT; CDR2 reads SNEGSKA (reference sequence). The CDR3 length is 14 residues. The time point: blood at routine non-recurrence follow-up after resection. Sequencing was performed on whole RNA extracted from tumor and nontumor lung tissue, or from frozen PBMC, and the material was left unsorted.

The source is a female donor with early-stage non-small cell lung cancer. The V and J genes are TRBV20-1 and TRBJ2-7; 11 bases line up with TRBD1. The material was PBMCs, obtained at follow-up. CDR3 coding DNA: TGCAGTGCTAGAGGGACAGGGGGCGTCTACGAGCAGTACTTC. It translates to CSARGTGGVYEQYF.